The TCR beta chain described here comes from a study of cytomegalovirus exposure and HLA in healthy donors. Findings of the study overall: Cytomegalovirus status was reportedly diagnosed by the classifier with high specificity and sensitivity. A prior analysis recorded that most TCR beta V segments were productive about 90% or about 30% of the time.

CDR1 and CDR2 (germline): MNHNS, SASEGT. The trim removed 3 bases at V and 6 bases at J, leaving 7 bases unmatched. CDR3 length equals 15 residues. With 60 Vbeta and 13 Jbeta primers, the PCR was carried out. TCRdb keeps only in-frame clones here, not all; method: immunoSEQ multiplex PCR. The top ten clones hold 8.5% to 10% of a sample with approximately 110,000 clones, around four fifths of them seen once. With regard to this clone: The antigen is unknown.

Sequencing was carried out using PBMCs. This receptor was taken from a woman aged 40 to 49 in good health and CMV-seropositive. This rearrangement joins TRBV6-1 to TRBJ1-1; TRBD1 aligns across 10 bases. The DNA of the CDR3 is TGTGCCAGCAGTGAGGGACAGGGGTTGCGAGCTGAAGCTTTCTTT. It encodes CASSEGQGLRAEAFF.